The following is a T cell receptor (beta chain) sequence with its context. Its recognized antigen is unknown. No quality values exist for individual bases; no much larger clone is one base distant. From cysteine to phenylalanine, the CDR3 is 10 amino acids long. Just the 30-base CDR3 DNA is kept, in frame starting at base 1. The germline V and J ends show losses of 9 bases and 6 bases respectively, and no gene match explains 1 base of the junction. The CDR1 and CDR2 encoded by the germline V gene (reference sequence) are LNHDA and SQIVND. Whole blood was collected in K2EDTA tubes by collaborating institutions according to the institutions' own protocols. Collaborator samples were shipped for TCRbeta analysis as frozen whole blood, isolated PBMCs, or DNA extracted from either sample type. The data stem from a study of blood T cell repertoires in COVID-19 (dated by TCRdb to the early 2020s). About the study as a whole: Collaborator samples came from the United States, Italy and Spain and covered acute and convalescent phases of COVID-19. A de-identified subject ID, COVID-19 status, age in years and sex were almost always included in the sample metadata. Samples were obtained from the ongoing ImmuneRACE study (first 160 participants) and from 1,254 subjects provided by 6 global collaborators. Deeply sampled blood TCRbeta repertoires from subjects exposed to, actively infected with, or recovered from COVID-19 were included in the dataset. A freely available public database, intended as a resource for researchers studying the immune response to SARS-CoV-2, is where the repertoires were released. Where HLA class I and class II types were available, the types were taken from metadata supplied by the sample provider, not from assay-based typing. The prospective study material was composed of cDNA or gDNA derived from T cells, B-cell-depleted T cells, or PBMCs. Paper-wide results and their limitations: Clinical and demographic metadata were provided uncurated, with the amount varying by source and participant.

TCRbeta CDR3 regions were amplified from genomic DNA using the immunoSEQ Assay, a bias-controlled multiplex PCR. On the study's bioinformatics: Nucleated cell counts per sample were estimated from amplification of reference gene primers within the assay. To quantify the absolute abundance of each unique TCRbeta CDR3 rearrangement, sequence reads were collapsed and filtered. For each sample, productive Simpson clonality was calculated by taking the square root of Simpson's diversity index across productive rearrangements. TCRdb obtained this table from immuneACCESS and retained in-frame rearrangements with V and J assigned. These tables miss some clones; where compared with another copy, unresolved V genes account for less than half of the shortfall, and the remainder is unexplained. The V and J calls and the clone size are those of that table, but D and trimming were determined from the DNA. The sample profile shows around 500,000 clones; 70% to 90% of them were found once. The ten biggest clones cover 3.2% of the sample.

The chain is encoded by TRBV19 joined to TRBJ1-2; 7 central bases correspond to TRBD1. The sequence was collected from a human donor in a cohort sampled during active COVID-19. The material sequenced was peripheral blood. This receptor has the CDR3 CASGQDGYTF. In nucleotide form, the sequence is TGTGCCAGCGGACAGGATGGCTACACCTTC.